A selection of T cell receptor beta chains follows, all from one sample in a study of tumor-infiltrating lymphocytes in glioblastoma multiforme. TCRdb itself ran the multiplex PCR reads through MiXCR, one entry per CDR3 protein. The sample consists of more than 13,000 distinct CDR3 sequences, roughly 71% of them appearing once. The specimen was brain tumor tissue. The receptor set was obtained from a male donor with glioblastoma. CDR3s include the opening cysteine and the closing phenylalanine or tryptophan. Each record gives: J gene, clone size, V gene, D gene, CDR3 DNA, CDR3 protein. A D gene is named only where the DNA matches it firmly. Rows may omit the clone size; those that give it use once, few, many or a size class.

TRBJ1-2 NA TRBV4-1 NA TGCGCCTGCAGCCAAGATCGATACATGGGAGACTATGGCTACACCTTC CACSQDRYMGDYGYTF
TRBJ1-1 NA TRBV11-2 TRBD1 TGTGCCAGCAGCTTCTACAGGGGCGAGGGTGTGAACACTAAAGCTTTCTTT CASSFYRGEGVNTKAFF
TRBJ2-1 NA TRBV6-6 NA TGTGCCAGCAGTAGAGACAGGAATGAGCAGTTCTTC CASSRDRNEQFF
TRBJ2-7 NA TRBV12-3/TRBV12-4 NA TGTGCCAACAGTTTCTCCCGCAACGAGCAGTACTTC CANSFSRNEQYF
TRBJ2-7 NA TRBV11-1 TRBD1 TGTGCCAGCAGCTTAGCGCTTCTTTACAGGGGGTACGAGCAGTACTTC CASSLALLYRGYEQYF
TRBJ2-1 NA TRBV30 TRBD2 TGTGCCTGGAGTCCCTCCGCTAGCGGGAGGGTTAATGAGCAGTTCTTC CAWSPSASGRVNEQFF
TRBJ2-2 NA TRBV11-2 TRBD1 TGTGCCAGCGGCTTAGCACAGGGGCACACCGGGGAGATGTTTTTT CASGLAQGHTGEMFF
TRBJ2-7 many TRBV20-1 TRBD1 TGCAGTGCGCAGGAGCCGGGACAGGGGTCTTCCGAGCAGTACTTC CSAQEPGQGSSEQYF
TRBJ2-2 NA TRBV11-2 NA TGTGCCAGCAGCTTAGTTCTATCCAGCAGGGGCTCGAACACCGGGGAGCTGTTTTTT CASSLVLSSRGSNTGELFF
TRBJ1-1 NA TRBV20-1 NA TGTAGTGCTCGGGTGGCAGTAGGAGGGAACACTGAAGTTTTCTTT CSARVAVGGNTEVFF